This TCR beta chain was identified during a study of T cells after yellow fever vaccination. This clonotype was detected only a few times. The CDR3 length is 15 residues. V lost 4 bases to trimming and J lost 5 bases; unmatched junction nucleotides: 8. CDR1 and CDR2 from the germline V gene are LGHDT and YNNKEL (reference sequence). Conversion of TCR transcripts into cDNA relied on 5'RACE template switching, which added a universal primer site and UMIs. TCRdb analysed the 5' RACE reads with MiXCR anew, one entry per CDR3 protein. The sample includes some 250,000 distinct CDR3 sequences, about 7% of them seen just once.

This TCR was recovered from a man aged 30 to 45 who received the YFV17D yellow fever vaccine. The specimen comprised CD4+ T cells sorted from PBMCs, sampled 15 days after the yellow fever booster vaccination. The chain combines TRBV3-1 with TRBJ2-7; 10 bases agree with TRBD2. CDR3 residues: CASSRPSGGGDEQYF. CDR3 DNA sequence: TGTGCCAGCAGCCGTCCTAGCGGGGGCGGGGACGAGCAGTACTTC.